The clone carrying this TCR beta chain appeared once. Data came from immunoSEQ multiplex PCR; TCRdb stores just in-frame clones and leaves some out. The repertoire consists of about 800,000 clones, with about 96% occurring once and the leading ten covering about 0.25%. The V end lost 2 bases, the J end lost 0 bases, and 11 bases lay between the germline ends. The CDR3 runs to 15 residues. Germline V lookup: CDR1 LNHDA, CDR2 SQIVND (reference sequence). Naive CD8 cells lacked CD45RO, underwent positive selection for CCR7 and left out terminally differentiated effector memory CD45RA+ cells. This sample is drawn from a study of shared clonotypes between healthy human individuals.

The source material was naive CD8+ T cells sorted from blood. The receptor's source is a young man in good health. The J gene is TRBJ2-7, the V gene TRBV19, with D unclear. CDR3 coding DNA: TGTGCCAGTAGTATAACCTCGGGTCTCTCCTACGAGCAGTACTTC. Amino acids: CASSITSGLSYEQYF.